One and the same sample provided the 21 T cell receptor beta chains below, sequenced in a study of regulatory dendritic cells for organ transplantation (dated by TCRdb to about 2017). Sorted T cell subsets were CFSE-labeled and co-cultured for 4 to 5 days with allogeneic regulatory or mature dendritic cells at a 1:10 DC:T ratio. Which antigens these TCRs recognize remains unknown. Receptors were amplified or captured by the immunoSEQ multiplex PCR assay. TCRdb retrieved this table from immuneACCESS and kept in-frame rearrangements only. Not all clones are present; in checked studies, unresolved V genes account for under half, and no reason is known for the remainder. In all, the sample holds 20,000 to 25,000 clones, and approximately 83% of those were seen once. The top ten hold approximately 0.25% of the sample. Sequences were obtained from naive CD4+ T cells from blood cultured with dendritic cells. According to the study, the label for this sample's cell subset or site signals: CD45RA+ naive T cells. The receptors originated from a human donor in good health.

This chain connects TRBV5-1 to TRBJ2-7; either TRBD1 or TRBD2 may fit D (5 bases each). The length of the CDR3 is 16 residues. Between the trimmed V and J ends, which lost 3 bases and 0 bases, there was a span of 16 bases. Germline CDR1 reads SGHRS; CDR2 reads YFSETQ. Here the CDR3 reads CASSSAPRDLSYEQYF. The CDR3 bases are TGCGCCAGCAGCTCAGCTCCACGGGACCTCTCCTACGAGCAGTACTTC.

CDR3 coding DNA: TGTGCCAGCAGCTTATATCTGGGCTCTGGAAACACCATATATTTT. This codes for CASSLYLGSGNTIYF. V is TRBV7-8 and J is TRBJ1-3; D unresolved. The V end lost 2 bases, the J end lost 0 bases, and 8 bases lay between the germline ends. The CDR3 spans 15 residues. Germline V gene sequence: CDR1 SGHVS, CDR2 FQNEAQ.

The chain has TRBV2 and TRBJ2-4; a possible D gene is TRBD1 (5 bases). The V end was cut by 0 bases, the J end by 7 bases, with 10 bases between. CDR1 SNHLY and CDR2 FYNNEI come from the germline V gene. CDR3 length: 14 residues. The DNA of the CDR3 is TGTGCCAGCAGTGAAGCAGGGGCGACTAACATTCAGTACTTC. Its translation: CASSEAGATNIQYF.

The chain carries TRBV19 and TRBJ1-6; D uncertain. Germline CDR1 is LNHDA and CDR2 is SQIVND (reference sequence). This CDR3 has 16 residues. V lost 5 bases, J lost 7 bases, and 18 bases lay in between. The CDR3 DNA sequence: TGTGCCAGTAGTCTCGGAGGGTCTCGGGGAAATTCACCCCTCCACTTT. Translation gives CASSLGGSRGNSPLHF.

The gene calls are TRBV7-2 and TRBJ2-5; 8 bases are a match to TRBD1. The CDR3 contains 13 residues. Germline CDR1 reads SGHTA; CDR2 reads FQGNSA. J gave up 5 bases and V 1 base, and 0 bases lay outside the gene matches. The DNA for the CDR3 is TGTGCCAGCAGCTTAGGACAGGGGGAGACCCAGTACTTC. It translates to CASSLGQGETQYF.

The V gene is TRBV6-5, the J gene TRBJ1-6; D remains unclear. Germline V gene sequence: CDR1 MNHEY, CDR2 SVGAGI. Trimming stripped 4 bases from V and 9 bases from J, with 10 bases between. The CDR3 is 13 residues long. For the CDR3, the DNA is TGTGCCAGCAGTTCCCGCTTGGGTTCACCCCTCCACTTT. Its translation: CASSSRLGSPLHF.

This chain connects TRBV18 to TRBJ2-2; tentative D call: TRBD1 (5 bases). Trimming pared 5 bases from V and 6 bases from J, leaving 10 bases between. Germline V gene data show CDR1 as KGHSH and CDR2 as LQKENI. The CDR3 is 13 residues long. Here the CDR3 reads CASSSQDSGELFF. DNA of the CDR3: TGTGCCAGCTCATCACAGGATTCCGGGGAGCTGTTTTTT.

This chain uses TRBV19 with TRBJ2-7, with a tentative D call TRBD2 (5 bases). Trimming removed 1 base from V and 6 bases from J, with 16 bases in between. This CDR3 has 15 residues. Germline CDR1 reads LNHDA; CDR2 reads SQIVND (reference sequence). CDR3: CASSIGVTPRGEQYF. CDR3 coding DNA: TGTGCCAGTAGTATAGGAGTGACACCCCGGGGCGAGCAGTACTTC. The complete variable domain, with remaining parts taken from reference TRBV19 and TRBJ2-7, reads DGGITQSPKYLFRKEGQNVTLSCEQNLNHDAMYWYRQDPGQGLRLIYYSQIVNDFQKGDIAEGYSVSREKKESFPLTVTSAQKNPTAFYLCASSIGVTPRGEQYFGPGTRLTVT.

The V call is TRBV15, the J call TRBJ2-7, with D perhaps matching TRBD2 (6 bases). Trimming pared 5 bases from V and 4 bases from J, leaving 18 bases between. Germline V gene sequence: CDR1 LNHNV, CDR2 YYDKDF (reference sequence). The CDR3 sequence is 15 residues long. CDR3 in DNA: TGTGCCACCAGCGCAAATAGCGGAGCATTATACGAGCAGTACTTC. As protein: CATSANSGALYEQYF. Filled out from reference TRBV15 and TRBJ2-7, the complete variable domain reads DAMVIQNPRYQVTQFGKPVTLSCSQTLNHNVMYWYQQKSSQAPKLLFHYYDKDFNNEADTPDNFQSRRPNTSFCFLDIRSPGLGDTAMYLCATSANSGALYEQYFGPGTRLTVT.

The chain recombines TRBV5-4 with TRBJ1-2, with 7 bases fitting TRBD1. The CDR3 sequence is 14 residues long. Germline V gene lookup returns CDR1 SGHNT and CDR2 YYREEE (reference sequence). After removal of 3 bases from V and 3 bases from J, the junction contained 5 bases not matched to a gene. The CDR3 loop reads CASSSPTGYYGYTF. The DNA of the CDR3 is TGTGCCAGCAGCTCACCGACAGGGTACTATGGCTACACCTTC.

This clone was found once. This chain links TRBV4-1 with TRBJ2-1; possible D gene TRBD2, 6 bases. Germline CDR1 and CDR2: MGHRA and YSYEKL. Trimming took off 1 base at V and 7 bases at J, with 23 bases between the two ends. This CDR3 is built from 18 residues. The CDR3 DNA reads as TGCGCCAGCAGCCAAGGTCCGGGGCTGCGGGGAAACCGGAATGAGCAGTTCTTC. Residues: CASSQGPGLRGNRNEQFF.

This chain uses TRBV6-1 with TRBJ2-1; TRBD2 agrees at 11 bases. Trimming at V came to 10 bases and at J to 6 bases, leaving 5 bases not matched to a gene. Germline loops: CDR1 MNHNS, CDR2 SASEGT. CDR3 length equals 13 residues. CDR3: CAIDSGRANEQFF. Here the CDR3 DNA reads TGTGCCATCGATAGCGGGAGGGCCAATGAGCAGTTCTTC.

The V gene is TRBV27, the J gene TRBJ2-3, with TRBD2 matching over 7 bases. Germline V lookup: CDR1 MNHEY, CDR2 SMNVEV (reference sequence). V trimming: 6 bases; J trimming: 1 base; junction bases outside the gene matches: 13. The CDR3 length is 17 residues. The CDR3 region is CASRPEGGPRGTDTQYF. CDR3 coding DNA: TGTGCCAGCAGACCTGAGGGAGGGCCTCGCGGCACAGATACGCAGTATTTT.

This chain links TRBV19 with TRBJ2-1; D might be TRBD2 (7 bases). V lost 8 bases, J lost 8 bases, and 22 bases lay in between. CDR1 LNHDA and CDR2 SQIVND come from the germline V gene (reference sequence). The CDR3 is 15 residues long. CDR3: CASVENGGRRDEQFF. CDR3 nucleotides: TGTGCCAGTGTCGAGAACGGGGGGCGGCGAGATGAGCAGTTCTTC.

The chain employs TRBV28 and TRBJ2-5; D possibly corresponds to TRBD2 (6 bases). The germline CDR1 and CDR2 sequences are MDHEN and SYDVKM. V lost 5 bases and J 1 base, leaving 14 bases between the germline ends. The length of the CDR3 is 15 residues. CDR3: CASSRGSVLQETQYF. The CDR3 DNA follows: TGTGCCAGCAGTCGGGGGTCGGTTCTCCAAGAGACCCAGTACTTC.

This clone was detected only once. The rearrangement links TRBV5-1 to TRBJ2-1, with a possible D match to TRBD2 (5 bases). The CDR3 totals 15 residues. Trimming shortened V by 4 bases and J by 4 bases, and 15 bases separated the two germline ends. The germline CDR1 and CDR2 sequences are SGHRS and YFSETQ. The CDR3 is CASSESGAGYNEQFF. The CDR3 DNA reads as TGCGCCAGCAGCGAAAGCGGAGCTGGGTACAATGAGCAGTTCTTC.

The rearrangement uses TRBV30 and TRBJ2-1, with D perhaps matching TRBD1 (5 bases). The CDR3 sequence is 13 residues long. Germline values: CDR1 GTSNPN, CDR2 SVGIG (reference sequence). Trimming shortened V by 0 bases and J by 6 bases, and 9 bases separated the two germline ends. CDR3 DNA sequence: TGTGCCTGGAGTGTACAGACAGTCAATGAGCAGTTCTTC. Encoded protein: CAWSVQTVNEQFF. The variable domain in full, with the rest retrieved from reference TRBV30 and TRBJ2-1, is SQTIHQWPATLVQPVGSPLSLECTVEGTSNPNLYWYRQAAGRGLQLLFYSVGIGQISSEVPQNLSASRPQDRQFILSSKKLLLSDSGFYLCAWSVQTVNEQFFGPGTRLTVL.

The CDR3 DNA is TGCGCCAGCAGTGAGTCGGTGGGGGGCCCCGAGGATACGCAGTATTTT. It yields the protein CASSESVGGPEDTQYF. The gene calls are TRBV10-2 and TRBJ2-3; D is tentatively TRBD1 or TRBD2 (6 bases each). This CDR3 region has 16 residues. The germline V gene encodes CDR1 WSHSY and CDR2 SAAADI. V was cut by 0 bases and J by 6 bases, with 16 bases left in between.

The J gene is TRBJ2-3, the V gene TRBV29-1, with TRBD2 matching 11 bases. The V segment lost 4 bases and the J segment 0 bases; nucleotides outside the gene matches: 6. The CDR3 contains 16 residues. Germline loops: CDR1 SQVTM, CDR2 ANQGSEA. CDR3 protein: CSVVKGLAASTDTQYF. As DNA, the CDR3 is TGCAGCGTTGTGAAGGGACTAGCGGCCAGCACAGATACGCAGTATTTT.

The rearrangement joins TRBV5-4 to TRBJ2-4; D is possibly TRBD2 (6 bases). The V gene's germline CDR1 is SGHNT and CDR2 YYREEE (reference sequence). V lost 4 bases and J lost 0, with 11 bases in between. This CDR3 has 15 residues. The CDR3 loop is CASSQGGLAKNIQYF. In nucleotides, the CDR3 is TGTGCCAGCAGCCAGGGAGGCCTAGCCAAAAACATTCAGTACTTC.

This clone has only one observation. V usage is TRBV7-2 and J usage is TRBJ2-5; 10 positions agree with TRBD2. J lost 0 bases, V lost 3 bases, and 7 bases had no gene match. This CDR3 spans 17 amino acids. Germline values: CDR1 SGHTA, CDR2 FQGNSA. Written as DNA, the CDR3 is TGTGCCAGCAGCTTCCCGCTAGCGGGGGATTACCAAGAGACCCAGTACTTC. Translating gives CASSFPLAGDYQETQYF.